This T cell receptor beta chain is from a study of CD8 T cells in Susac syndrome. RNA amounts of about 0.5 to 1 ug underwent reverse transcription with random hexamers. TCRdb re-called the immunoSEQ multiplex PCR reads with MiXCR, one entry per CDR3 protein. Here the sample spans about 250,000 distinct CDR3 sequences, roughly 95% being singletons. Trimming cost V 0 bases and J 5 bases, with 10 bases left between them. The CDR3 loop spans 14 amino acids. The germline V gene encodes CDR1 MGHRA and CDR2 YSYEKL. The TEMRA cells underwent FACS enrichment, while the CD8+ and CD4+ T cells underwent negative isolation. This clonotype was seen only once.

The V and J genes are TRBV4-1 and TRBJ1-2; TRBD1 is a possible D gene (6 bases). The source is a human donor with multiple sclerosis. The sequencing sample was made of CD4+ T cells from PBMCs. CDR3 region: CASSQEYGQYGYTF. The CDR3 DNA reads as TGCGCCAGCAGCCAAGAATACGGACAGTATGGCTACACCTTC.